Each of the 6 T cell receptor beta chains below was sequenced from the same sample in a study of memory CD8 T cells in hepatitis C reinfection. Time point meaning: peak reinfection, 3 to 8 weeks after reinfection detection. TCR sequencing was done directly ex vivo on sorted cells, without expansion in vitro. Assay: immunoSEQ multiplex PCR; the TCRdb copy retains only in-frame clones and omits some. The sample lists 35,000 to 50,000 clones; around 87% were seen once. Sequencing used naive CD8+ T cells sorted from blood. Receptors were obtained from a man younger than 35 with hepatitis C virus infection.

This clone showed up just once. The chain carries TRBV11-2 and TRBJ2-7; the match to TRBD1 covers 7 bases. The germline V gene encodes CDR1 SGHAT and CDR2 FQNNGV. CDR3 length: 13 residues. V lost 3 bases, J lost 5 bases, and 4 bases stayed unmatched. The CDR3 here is CASSFIQGDEQYF. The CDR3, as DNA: TGTGCCAGCAGCTTTATCCAGGGGGACGAGCAGTACTTC.

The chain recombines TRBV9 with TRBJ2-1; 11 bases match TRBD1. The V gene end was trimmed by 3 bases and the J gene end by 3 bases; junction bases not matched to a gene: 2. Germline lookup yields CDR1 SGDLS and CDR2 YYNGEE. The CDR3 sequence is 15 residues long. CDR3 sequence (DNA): TGTGCCAGCAGCGCGGGACAGGGGGGCTACAATGAGCAGTTCTTC. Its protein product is CASSAGQGGYNEQFF.

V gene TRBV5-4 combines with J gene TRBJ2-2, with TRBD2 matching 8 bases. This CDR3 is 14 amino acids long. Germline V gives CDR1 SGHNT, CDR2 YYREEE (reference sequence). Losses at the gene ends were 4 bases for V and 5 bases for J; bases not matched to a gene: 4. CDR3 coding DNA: TGTGCCAGCAGCGTACCTAGCGGGACCGGGGAGCTGTTTTTT. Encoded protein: CASSVPSGTGELFF.

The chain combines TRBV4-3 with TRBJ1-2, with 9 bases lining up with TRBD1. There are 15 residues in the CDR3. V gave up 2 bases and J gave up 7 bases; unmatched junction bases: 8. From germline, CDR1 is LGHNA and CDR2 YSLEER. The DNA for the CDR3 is TGCGCCAGCAGCCAATCGGGACAGGGTTTCTCTGGCTACACCTTC. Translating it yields CASSQSGQGFSGYTF.

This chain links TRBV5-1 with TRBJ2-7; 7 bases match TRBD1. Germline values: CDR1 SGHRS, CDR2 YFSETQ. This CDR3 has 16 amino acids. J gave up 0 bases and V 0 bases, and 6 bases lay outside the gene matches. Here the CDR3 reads CASSLGVGQSSYEQYF. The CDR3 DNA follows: TGCGCCAGCAGCTTGGGGGTGGGACAGTCCTCCTACGAGCAGTACTTC.

CDR3 region: CASSEWAAYEQYF. The CDR3 bases are TGTGCCAGCAGTGAATGGGCAGCCTACGAGCAGTACTTC. This chain uses TRBV6-1 with TRBJ2-5; D is unclear. Near its end, the DNA agrees better with TRBJ2-7, so the J call may be wrong. The CDR3 consists of 13 residues. Germline V gives CDR1 MNHNS, CDR2 SASEGT.